Following are 29 T cell receptor beta chains from one sample sequenced in a study of T cells in Graves' hyperthyroidism and ophthalmopathy. Amplified TCR beta CDR3 regions derived from RNA transcripts. First-round RT-PCR with HTBI primers amplified the TCR CDR3 region. TCRdb itself ran the multiplex PCR reads through MiXCR, one entry per CDR3 protein. Of 690,000 or so distinct CDR3 sequences listed, roughly a sixth are singletons. Sequencing used blood. The receptors stem from a woman aged 45 to 65 with Graves' hyperthyroidism that later progressed to Graves' ophthalmopathy.

This clonotype has more than one count but fewer than ten. The chain links TRBV9 to TRBJ1-3; D is perhaps TRBD1 (6 bases). This CDR3 contains 17 residues. The germline gives CDR1 SGDLS, CDR2 YYNGEE. Trimming removed 2 bases from V and 0 bases from J, with 15 bases in between. The DNA for the CDR3 is TGTGCCAGCAGCGTCCGGGACACCATCCACTCTGGAAACACCATATATTTT. Its translation is CASSVRDTIHSGNTIYF. The whole variable domain, remainder taken from reference TRBV9 and TRBJ1-3, is DSGVTQTPKHLITATGQRVTLRCSPRSGDLSVYWYQQSLDQGLQFLIQYYNGEERAKGNILERFSAQQFPDLHSELNLSSLELGDSALYFCASSVRDTIHSGNTIYFGEGSWLTVV.

Comment on this clonotype: A single base separates this from a much larger clone, so it may be a read error. The gene calls are TRBV6-2 or TRBV6-3 and TRBJ1-2; 7 nucleotides line up with TRBD1. Germline V gene lookup returns CDR1 MNHEY and CDR2 SVGEGT. The CDR3 has 14 residues. The CDR3 spells CTSSQIQGYYGYTF. The DNA for the CDR3 is TGTACCAGCAGCCAGATACAGGGGTACTATGGCTACACCTTC.

This clonotype was counted only a few times. The chain couples TRBV2 to TRBJ2-7, with TRBD2 matching 12 bases. Trimming took 8 bases from V and 3 from J; bases not matched to a gene: 5. Per germline, CDR1 SNHLY and CDR2 FYNNEI. The CDR3 extends over 14 amino acids. The CDR3 here is CASLGLAGRYEQYF. For the CDR3, the DNA is TGTGCCAGCCTCGGACTAGCGGGGCGCTACGAGCAGTACTTC.

J is TRBJ2-5 and V is TRBV20-1; 7 bases are a match to TRBD1. The V gene's germline CDR1 is DFQATT and CDR2 SNEGSKA (reference sequence). J was trimmed by 5 bases and V by 6 bases; bases with no gene match: 24. The length of the CDR3 is 18 residues. CDR3 DNA sequence: TGCAGTGCCGAGACTACATACATCAAGGGGGCGCGCCACGAGACCCAGTACTTC. Protein sequence: CSAETTYIKGARHETQYF.

The sample holds many counts of this clonotype. The V gene is TRBV18, the J gene TRBJ2-5; D might be TRBD1 (6 bases). CDR1 KGHSH and CDR2 LQKENI come from the germline V gene. Trimming took off 3 bases at V and 1 base at J, with 15 bases between the two ends. The CDR3 has 16 residues. CDR3 nucleotide sequence: TGTGCCAGCTCACCTTGGGACGGGACACGCCAAGAGACCCAGTACTTC. This sequence encodes CASSPWDGTRQETQYF.

This clonotype was observed a handful of times. The CDR3 is CASSSLQGERQPQHF. CDR3 coding DNA: TGTGCCAGCAGCTCCTTGCAGGGAGAGCGTCAGCCCCAGCATTTT. The V and J genes are TRBV6-1 and TRBJ1-5, with D possibly TRBD1 on 5 matching bases. The CDR3 has 15 residues. The V end was cut by 6 bases, the J end by 6 bases, with 18 bases between. Germline V CDR1 and CDR2: MNHNS, SASEGT.

This clonotype was found a few times. V is TRBV3-1 and J is TRBJ1-6, with D tentatively TRBD1 (5 bases). The CDR3 loop spans 13 amino acids. Germline loops: CDR1 LGHDT, CDR2 YNNKEL (reference sequence). V dropped 5 bases and J dropped 7 bases, with 9 bases sitting between them. Here the CDR3 reads CASSFRQNSPLHF. The DNA for the CDR3 is TGTGCCAGCAGCTTCCGACAGAATTCACCCCTCCACTTT.

The table lists this clonotype with a few counts. The CDR3 region has the DNA TGTGCCAGCAGCCAGTACCACAGGACTGGGGCCAACGTCCTGACTTTC. This codes for CASSQYHRTGANVLTF. The gene calls are TRBV3-1 and TRBJ2-6; perhaps TRBD1 as D (5 bases). Looked up from germline, CDR1 is LGHDT and CDR2 is YNNKEL (reference sequence). The CDR3 has 16 amino acids. Trimming left V 3 bases short and J 2 bases short, with 11 bases between.

J is TRBJ1-1 and V is TRBV19, with 8 bases that match TRBD1. The CDR3 covers 12 residues. V lost 9 bases and J lost 1; bases outside the gene matches: 1. Germline loops: CDR1 LNHDA, CDR2 SQIVND (reference sequence). The CDR3 region has the DNA TGTGCCAGCCAGGGGGCGAACACTGAAGCTTTCTTT. Its protein product is CASQGANTEAFF.

The gene calls are TRBV2 and TRBJ1-1, with 7 positions matching TRBD1. Germline trimming cut 6 bases from V and 10 bases from J; bases unmatched to any gene: 11. Germline V lookup: CDR1 SNHLY, CDR2 FYNNEI. The CDR3 has 13 amino acids. In DNA, the CDR3 is TGTGCCAGCAGCCTTGGGGAGGGGGCGTTAGCTTTCTTT. Translated, it gives CASSLGEGALAFF.

This clonotype occurred many times. The CDR3 nucleotides are TGTGCCAGCTGGGGACAGGGGGTCGGCAATGAGCAGTTCTTC. It encodes CASWGQGVGNEQFF. The chain employs TRBV18 and TRBJ2-1; 11 bases map to TRBD1. The length of the CDR3 is 14 residues. Trimming cost V 7 bases and J 6 bases; bases outside gene matches: 5. Germline-derived CDR1 and CDR2 are KGHSH and LQKENI.

CDR3 in amino acids: CASSIIGTTGKNTEAFF. CDR3 coding DNA: TGTGCCAGTAGTATTATCGGGACGACAGGCAAGAACACTGAAGCTTTCTTT. The chain links TRBV19 to TRBJ1-1; TRBD1 might be the D (6 bases). The CDR3 has 17 amino acids. Between the trimmed V and J ends, which lost 3 bases and 1 base, there was a span of 18 bases. Germline V gene sequence: CDR1 LNHDA, CDR2 SQIVND (reference sequence).

This clonotype was observed at least ten times. The genes are TRBV27 and TRBJ2-1, with D perhaps TRBD1 (5 bases). The CDR3 covers 13 residues. Germline V gene data show CDR1 as MNHEY and CDR2 as SMNVEV (reference sequence). Trimming stripped 3 bases from V and 3 bases from J, with 6 bases between. The CDR3, as DNA: TGTGCCAGCAGTTTTGGACACTACAATGAGCAGTTCTTC. Translating gives CASSFGHYNEQFF.

This clonotype occurred a few times. The V gene is TRBV27, the J gene TRBJ1-2, with a possible D match to TRBD1 (6 bases). The ends were cut back, 8 bases at V and 6 bases at J, with 13 bases in the middle. The CDR3 has 12 amino acids. Looked up from germline, CDR1 is MNHEY and CDR2 is SMNVEV (reference sequence). The CDR3 spells CASGTGRDGYTF. The CDR3 DNA reads as TGTGCCAGCGGAACAGGGCGTGATGGCTACACCTTC.

A note on this clonotype: One end of the junction is discordant with germline, which a read error may explain. J is TRBJ1-4 and V is TRBV5-1; no firm D call. Germline V gene data show CDR1 as SGHRS and CDR2 as YFSETQ. The CDR3 is 19 amino acids. The CDR3 spells CASGLWPGAGLPRSEKLFF. In nucleotides, the CDR3 is TGCGCCAGCGGCTTGTGGCCGGGCGCGGGTCTACCTAGGAGTGAAAAACTGTTTTTT.

Ten or more counts support this clonotype. The rearrangement uses TRBV18 and TRBJ2-3; 14 positions match TRBD2. Germline V lookup: CDR1 KGHSH, CDR2 LQKENI. The CDR3 covers 16 residues. J gave up 4 bases and V 5 bases, and 5 bases lay outside the gene matches. As DNA, the CDR3 is TGTGCCAGCTCAACGGGACTAGCGGGGGAAGCAGATACGCAGTATTTT. Translation: CASSTGLAGEADTQYF.

CDR3 in amino acids: CASRRLAGVTDTQYF. The CDR3 DNA follows: TGTGCCAGCAGGCGCCTAGCGGGGGTCACAGATACGCAGTATTTT. This chain joins TRBV2 and TRBJ2-3; 10 nucleotides line up with TRBD2. Per the germline V gene, CDR1 is SNHLY and CDR2 is FYNNEI. The CDR3 spans 15 residues. J lost 2 bases, V lost 6 bases, and 5 bases had no gene match.

This clonotype was picked up many times. This sequence joins TRBV9 and TRBJ1-1; 8 positions agree with TRBD1. Germline lookup yields CDR1 SGDLS and CDR2 YYNGEE. The CDR3 is 14 amino acids. The trim removed 4 bases at V and 4 bases at J, leaving 6 bases unmatched. The CDR3 nucleotides are TGTGCCAGCAGCCCCAGGGGGCAAGGCACTGAAGCTTTCTTT. It translates to CASSPRGQGTEAFF.

This clonotype was seen a few times. V is TRBV6-1 and J is TRBJ1-2, with D possibly being TRBD1 (6 bases). V lost 5 bases and J 7 bases, leaving 14 bases between the germline ends. Germline V gene sequence: CDR1 MNHNS, CDR2 SASEGT. This CDR3 region has 13 residues. The CDR3 nucleotides are TGTGCCAGCAGTCCCCCCCGGGGGCTTGGCTACACCTTC. Its translation: CASSPPRGLGYTF.

The V gene is TRBV29-1, the J gene TRBJ1-4; D is possibly TRBD1 (5 bases). The CDR3 is made up of 14 amino acids. V was shortened by 4 bases and J by 3 bases, with 12 bases between the two germline ends. CDR1 and CDR2 (germline): SQVTM, ANQGSEA. CDR3 in amino acids: CSVGTGVANEKLFF. The DNA for the CDR3 is TGCAGCGTTGGCACGGGGGTGGCTAATGAAAAACTGTTTTTT. The full variable domain, with the rest looked up from reference TRBV29-1 and TRBJ1-4, is SAVISQKPSRDICQRGTSLTIQCQVDSQVTMMFWYRQQPGQSLTLIATANQGSEATYESGFVIDKFPISRPNLTFSTLTVSNMSPEDSSIYLCSVGTGVANEKLFFGSGTQLSVL.

At least ten counts were recorded for this clonotype. J is TRBJ1-1 and V is TRBV12-3 or TRBV12-4; D is perhaps TRBD1 (5 bases). V lost 3 bases and J 7 bases, leaving 9 bases between the germline ends. The CDR3 totals 12 residues. CDR3 DNA: TGTGCCAGCAGTTTCCGGGGGATTGAAGCTTTCTTT. This encodes CASSFRGIEAFF.

This clonotype was counted only a few times. The rearrangement joins TRBV12-5 to TRBJ1-5; D remains ambiguous. The V gene lost 5 bases and the J gene lost 6 bases, with 20 bases spanning the gap. CDR3 length equals 16 residues. Germline V CDR1 and CDR2: LGHNT, FRNRAP. Here the CDR3 DNA reads TGTGCTAGTGGTCCGCCAACCGGAGGGATTGGTCAGCCCCAGCATTTT. It encodes CASGPPTGGIGQPQHF. The full variable domain, in which reference TRBV12-5 and TRBJ1-5 provide the parts outside the CDR3, is DARVTQTPRHKVTEMGQEVTMRCQPILGHNTVFWYRQTMMQGLELLAYFRNRAPLDDSGMPKDRFSAEMPDATLATLKIQPSEPRDSAVYFCASGPPTGGIGQPQHFGDGTRLSIL.

The chain uses TRBV4-1 and TRBJ2-7; D call uncertain. Trimming left V 0 bases short and J 9 bases short, with 9 bases between. In germline, CDR1 is MGHRA, CDR2 YSYEKL. This CDR3 region has 12 residues. DNA for the CDR3: TGCGCCAGCAGCCAAGAATCGAAAGCGCAGTACTTC. This sequence encodes CASSQESKAQYF.

This chain connects TRBV7-9 to TRBJ2-3; D call uncertain. V lost 1 base and J 6 bases, leaving 11 bases between the germline ends. The CDR3 extends over 14 amino acids. Germline CDR1 SEHNR, CDR2 FQNEAQ (reference sequence). CDR3: CASSLGVGSDTQYF. The CDR3 region has the DNA TGTGCCAGCAGCTTAGGGGTAGGGTCGGATACGCAGTATTTT.

This clonotype came up many times. The chain employs TRBV4-1 and TRBJ1-1; 10 bases map to TRBD1. V dropped 2 bases and J dropped 3; count of bases not matched to a gene: 6. Germline V gene data show CDR1 as MGHRA and CDR2 as YSYEKL. This CDR3 is 16 amino acids long. The CDR3 spells CASSQQTGTGDTEAFF. The CDR3 coding sequence is TGCGCCAGCAGCCAACAAACCGGGACAGGGGACACTGAAGCTTTCTTT.

This clonotype was picked up many times. This chain uses TRBV27 with TRBJ2-7, with TRBD1 as a possible D gene (6 bases). This CDR3 comprises 13 residues. With 5 bases removed from V and 2 bases from J, the gap between germline ends came to 10 bases. The germline V gene has CDR1 MNHEY and CDR2 SMNVEV (reference sequence). The chain's CDR3 is CASSQTGTYEQYF. CDR3 DNA sequence: TGTGCCAGCAGTCAAACAGGGACCTACGAGCAGTACTTC.

This clonotype was picked up a small number of times. The V gene is TRBV10-3, the J gene TRBJ1-1, with TRBD1 matching 7 bases. This CDR3 is 15 amino acids long. Germline assignment: CDR1 ENHRY and CDR2 SYGVKD. Trimming at V came to 3 bases and at J to 1 base, leaving 5 bases not matched to a gene. CDR3 in amino acids: CAISDGQEPNTEAFF. The CDR3 nucleotides read TGTGCCATCAGTGATGGACAGGAGCCGAACACTGAAGCTTTCTTT.

This clonotype was recorded many times. The V and J genes are TRBV27 and TRBJ2-1; no reliable D call. V was clipped by 5 bases and J by 5 bases, with 7 bases between them. The germline gives CDR1 MNHEY, CDR2 SMNVEV (reference sequence). The CDR3 consists of 12 residues. The CDR3: CASSMPHNEQFF. The CDR3 DNA reads as TGTGCCAGCAGTATGCCCCACAATGAGCAGTTCTTC.

CDR3 nucleotides: TGTGCCAGCAGTTTGGGGGCTGCCACCGAGCAGTTCTTC. Its protein is CASSLGAATEQFF. The chain joins TRBV27 to TRBJ2-1, with D tentatively TRBD1 (6 bases). The germline gives CDR1 MNHEY, CDR2 SMNVEV (reference sequence). The V gene lost 3 bases and the J gene lost 10 bases, with 13 bases spanning the gap. The CDR3 consists of 13 residues.